This entry lists 9 T cell receptor beta chains sequenced from one sample in a study of shared clonotypes between healthy human individuals (dated by TCRdb to the early 2020s). The library was produced with the immunoSEQ multiplex PCR assay. TCRdb stores this immuneACCESS table with in-frame sequences only. Part of the clones is absent; in the studies checked, under half of the shortfall reflects unresolved V genes, and no reason is known for the rest. The sample yields 2 million to 2.5 million clones; 93% were counted once. Clones ranked in the top ten supply roughly 0.36% of the sample. Sequencing was carried out using naive CD4+ T cells from PBMCs. This sample's cell subset or site label indicates: CD45RA+ positively selected. These receptors were collected from a man aged 18 to 30 in good health. Some clones in this sample may be carry-over from other donors' samples.

V gene TRBV9 combines with J gene TRBJ2-3; possibly TRBD1 or TRBD2 for D (5 bases each). There are 13 residues in the CDR3. The V gene lost 5 bases and the J gene lost 3 bases, with 10 bases spanning the gap. The germline V gene encodes CDR1 SGDLS and CDR2 YYNGEE. CDR3 residues: CASRGEGTDTQYF. CDR3 DNA: TGTGCCAGCAGGGGAGAGGGGACAGATACGCAGTATTTT.

The genes are TRBV5-6 and TRBJ1-5, with 11 bases identical to TRBD1. Germline lookup yields CDR1 SGHDT and CDR2 YYEEEE. The CDR3 runs to 16 residues. J gave up 7 bases and V 0 bases, and 6 bases lay outside the gene matches. CDR3 protein: CASSLGGQGVRQPQHF. CDR3 nucleotide sequence: TGTGCCAGCAGCTTGGGGGGACAGGGGGTCAGGCAGCCCCAGCATTTT.

The chain's CDR3 is CASSLPRGQGGGTDTQYF. For the CDR3, the DNA is TGTGCCAGCAGTTTGCCAAGGGGACAGGGGGGAGGCACAGATACGCAGTATTTT. The chain is built from TRBV28 and TRBJ2-3, with 11 bases identical to TRBD1. The CDR3 spans 18 residues. Trimming took 3 bases from V and 1 from J; bases not matched to a gene: 9. Germline assignment: CDR1 MDHEN and CDR2 SYDVKM.

V usage is TRBV14 and J usage is TRBJ1-1; D is uncertain. The CDR3 length is 14 residues. The germline V gene encodes CDR1 SGHDN and CDR2 FVKESK. Trimming stripped 2 bases from V and 3 bases from J, with 10 bases between. The CDR3 DNA follows: TGTGCCAGCAGCCAATACCAGATACACACTGAAGCTTTCTTT. This translates into CASSQYQIHTEAFF.

The chain's CDR3 is CASSPGQGAHSNQPQHF. CDR3 nucleotides: TGCGCCAGCAGCCCGGGACAGGGGGCCCATAGCAATCAGCCCCAGCATTTT. The gene calls are TRBV5-1 and TRBJ1-5, with 12 bases aligning to TRBD1. The CDR3 extends over 17 amino acids. After removal of 4 bases from V and 0 bases from J, the junction contained 5 bases not matched to a gene. Per the germline V gene, CDR1 is SGHRS and CDR2 is YFSETQ.

This clone has only one observation. This chain joins TRBV29-1 and TRBJ1-4; the D gene is possibly TRBD1 (6 bases). Between the trimmed V and J ends, which lost 3 bases and 8 bases, there was a span of 10 bases. The CDR3 length is 12 residues. CDR1 and CDR2 from the germline V gene are SQVTM and ANQGSEA. CDR3 amino acids: CSVDAGGEKLFF. In DNA form, the CDR3 reads TGCAGCGTTGATGCCGGGGGCGAAAAACTGTTTTTT.

This clone was observed once. The J gene is TRBJ2-7, the V gene TRBV4-3; D call uncertain. V shed 1 base and J shed 5 bases, with 9 bases lying between them. This CDR3 contains 13 residues. Germline V gene data show CDR1 as LGHNA and CDR2 as YSLEER. This CDR3 is CASSQVWEHEQYF. CDR3 in DNA: TGCGCCAGCAGCCAAGTTTGGGAACACGAGCAGTACTTC.

This chain connects TRBV27 to TRBJ1-1, with 8 bases fitting TRBD1. V shed 5 bases, J shed 8 bases, and the junction held 4 bases outside the gene matches. The germline V gene has CDR1 MNHEY and CDR2 SMNVEV (reference sequence). The CDR3 is 12 residues long. CDR3 amino acids: CASSEGQAEAFF. The DNA of the CDR3 is TGTGCCAGCAGTGAGGGACAGGCGGAAGCTTTCTTT.

The V gene is TRBV7-2, the J gene TRBJ2-1; 9 bases are a match to TRBD1. With V trimmed by 5 bases and J by 9 bases, 5 bases remained unmatched. CDR3 length: 13 amino acids. Germline V gene lookup returns CDR1 SGHTA and CDR2 FQGNSA. The CDR3 DNA reads as TGTGCCAGCAGCCAACACAGGGGGCTTGAGCAGTTCTTC. Translated: CASSQHRGLEQFF.